The clone carrying this T cell receptor beta chain was seen only once. The assay was immunoSEQ multiplex PCR, and TCRdb's table has in-frame clones only and misses some. The sample lists 2 million to 2.5 million clones, just under 95% occurring once. The record originates from a study of shared clonotypes between healthy human individuals. CDR3 length: 14 amino acids. Trimming cost V 2 bases and J 7 bases, with 14 bases left between them. Germline CDR1 MNHEY, CDR2 SMNVEV (reference sequence). A CD45RA-negative memory subset and a CD45RA+ naive subset were separated from the CD4+ cells. The sequenced sample consisted of naive CD4+ T cells from PBMCs. As to subset: CD45RA+ positively selected. This receptor was identified in a man younger than 35 in good health. Some clones in this sample may be carry-over from other donors' samples. The chain is built from TRBV27 and TRBJ1-1, with D possibly TRBD1 on 5 matching bases. CDR3 sequence: CASSLTGRNGEAFF. CDR3 nucleotide sequence: TGTGCCAGCAGTTTAACGGGGCGGAACGGTGAAGCTTTCTTT.